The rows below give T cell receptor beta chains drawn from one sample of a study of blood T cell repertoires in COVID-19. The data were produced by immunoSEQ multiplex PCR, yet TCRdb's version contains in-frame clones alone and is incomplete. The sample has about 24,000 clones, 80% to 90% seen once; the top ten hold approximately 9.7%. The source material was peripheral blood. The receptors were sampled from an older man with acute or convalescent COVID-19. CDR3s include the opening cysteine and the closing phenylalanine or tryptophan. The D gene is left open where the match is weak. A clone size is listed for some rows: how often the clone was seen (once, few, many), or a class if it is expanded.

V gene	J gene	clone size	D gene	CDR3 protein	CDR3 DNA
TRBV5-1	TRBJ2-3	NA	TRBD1	CASRDRGTQYF	TGCGCCAGCCGGGACAGGGGGACGCAGTATTTT
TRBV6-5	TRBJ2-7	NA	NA	CASSLATLIYEQYF	TGTGCCAGCAGCCTAGCGACACTAATTTACGAGCAGTACTTC
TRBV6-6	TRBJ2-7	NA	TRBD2	CASNGLGYEQYF	TGTGCCAGCAACGGACTAGGTTACGAGCAGTACTTC
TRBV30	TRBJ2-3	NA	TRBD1	CAWTGQGDTQYF	TGTGCCTGGACCGGACAGGGAGATACGCAGTATTTT
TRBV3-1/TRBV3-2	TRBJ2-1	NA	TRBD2	CASSQGLAGAGFF	TGTGCCAGCAGCCAGGGGCTAGCGGGGGCAGGTTTCTTC
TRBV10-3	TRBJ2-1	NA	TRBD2	CAISTSGSNEQFF	TGTGCCATCAGCACTAGCGGGAGCAATGAGCAGTTCTTC
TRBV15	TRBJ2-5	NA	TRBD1	CATSRDSGGETQYF	TGTGCCACCAGCAGAGATTCAGGGGGAGAGACCCAGTACTTC
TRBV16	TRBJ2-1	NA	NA	CASSQVFLTRQTTYNEQFF	TGTGCCAGCAGCCAAGTTTTCTTAACTCGACAGACCACCTACAATGAGCAGTTCTTC
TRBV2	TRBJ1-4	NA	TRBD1	CASSEQGAFYLPSTNEKLFF	TGTGCCAGCAGTGAACAGGGGGCGTTCTATCTACCCTCAACTAATGAAAAACTGTTTTTT
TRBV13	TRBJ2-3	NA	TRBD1	CASSLATGASTDTQYF	TGTGCCAGCAGCTTAGCCACAGGGGCCAGCACAGATACGCAGTATTTT
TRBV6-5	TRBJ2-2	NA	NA	CASPDTNTGELFF	TGTGCCAGCCCGGACACGAACACCGGGGAGCTGTTTTTT
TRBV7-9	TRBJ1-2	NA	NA	CASSPQTNYGYTF	TGTGCCAGCAGCCCTCAGACTAACTATGGCTACACCTTC
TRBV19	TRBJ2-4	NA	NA	CASSIETVVLAKNIQYF	TGTGCCAGTAGTATAGAGACAGTGGTACTAGCCAAAAACATTCAGTACTTC
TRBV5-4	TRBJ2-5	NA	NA	CASSLDYETQYF	TGTGCCAGCAGCTTGGACTACGAGACCCAGTACTTC
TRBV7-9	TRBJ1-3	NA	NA	CASSLATGFISGNTIYF	TGTGCCAGCAGCTTAGCTACGGGGTTTATATCTGGAAACACCATATATTTT
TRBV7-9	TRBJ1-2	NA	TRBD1	CASSLETGGRYTF	TGTGCCAGCAGCTTAGAGACAGGGGGTCGCTACACCTTC
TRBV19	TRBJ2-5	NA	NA	CASSFSTGKETQYF	TGTGCCAGTAGTTTTTCGACAGGTAAAGAGACCCAGTACTTC
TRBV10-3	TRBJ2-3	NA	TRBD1	CAISVPGTGGLDTQYF	TGTGCCATCAGTGTCCCCGGGACAGGGGGCTTAGATACGCAGTATTTT
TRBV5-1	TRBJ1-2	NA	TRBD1	CASSPSTGNYGYTF	TGCGCCAGCAGCCCATCGACAGGGAACTATGGCTACACCTTC
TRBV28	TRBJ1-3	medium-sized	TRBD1	CASSWTGSGNTIYF	TGTGCCAGCAGTTGGACAGGGTCTGGAAACACCATATATTTT
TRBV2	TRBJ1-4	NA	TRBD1	CASSEVRDSVTRF	TGTGCCAGCAGTGAGGTCCGGGACAGCGTTACCCGCTTT
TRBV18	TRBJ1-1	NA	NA	CASSPLKSRGNTEAFF	TGTGCCAGCTCACCACTGAAAAGCAGGGGGAACACTGAAGCTTTCTTT
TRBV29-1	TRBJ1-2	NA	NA	CSVEDLQEGNYGYTF	TGCAGCGTTGAAGATCTTCAGGAGGGGAACTATGGCTACACCTTC
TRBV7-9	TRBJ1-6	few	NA	CASSLLGAFSPLHF	TGTGCCAGCAGCTTATTGGGGGCGTTTTCACCCCTCCACTTT
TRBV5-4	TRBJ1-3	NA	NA	CASSQRATGSGNTIYF	TGTGCCAGCAGCCAGAGGGCGACAGGCTCTGGAAACACCATATATTTT
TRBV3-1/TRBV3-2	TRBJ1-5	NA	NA	CASSRDYDRPQHF	TGTGCCAGCAGCCGGGACTATGATAGGCCCCAGCATTTT
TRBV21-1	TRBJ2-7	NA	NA	CASSARGTGTHEQYF	TGTGCCAGCAGCGCTCGCGGGACAGGGACCCACGAGCAGTACTTC
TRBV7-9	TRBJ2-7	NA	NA	CASKSGTAGYEQYF	TGTGCCAGCAAGAGCGGAACAGCGGGCTACGAGCAGTACTTC
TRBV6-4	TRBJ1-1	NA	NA	CASSDGAGPSNTEAFF	TGTGCCAGCAGTGACGGGGCAGGACCTTCGAACACTGAAGCTTTCTTT